This entry lists 2 T cell receptor beta chains sequenced from one sample in a study of beta chain features in type 1 diabetes (dated by TCRdb to the late 2010s). Broad study findings and their caveats: A moderate but significant shortening of TCRB CDR3 length was observed in type 1 diabetes patients in all four CD4+ subsets.

These receptors' antigens are unknown. To prepare the library, the immunoSEQ multiplex PCR assay was applied. All of the isolated RNA was reverse transcribed with the High Capacity cDNA Reverse Transcription Kit, so expressed TCRB transcripts were sequenced. TCRdb obtained this table from immuneACCESS and retained in-frame rearrangements with V and J assigned. These tables miss some clones; where compared with another copy, unresolved V genes account for less than half of the shortfall, and the remainder is unexplained. The sample table contains some 350,000 clones; only one count was recorded for over 9% of them. Over 0.45% of the sample lies in the top ten. Source material: central memory CD4+ T cells from blood. The receptors shown here come from a young man with type 1 diabetes.

The chain combines TRBV19 with TRBJ2-5; 8 bases line up with TRBD1. This CDR3 spans 16 amino acids. Germline trimming cut 6 bases from V and 7 bases from J; bases unmatched to any gene: 16. Per the germline V gene, CDR1 is LNHDA and CDR2 is SQIVND (reference sequence). The CDR3 protein is CASSAGTGGGWWTQYF. The CDR3 nucleotides read TGTGCCAGTAGCGCCGGGACAGGCGGAGGTTGGTGGACCCAGTACTTC.

The chain links TRBV11-1 to TRBJ1-5; no firm D call. Trimming stripped 1 base from V and 0 bases from J, with 7 bases between. CDR1 and CDR2 (germline): SGHAT, FQDESV (reference sequence). The CDR3 is 15 residues long. In DNA, the CDR3 is TGTGCCAGCAGCTTAGACGGTTATAGCAATCAGCCCCAGCATTTT. Its protein product is CASSLDGYSNQPQHF. Using reference TRBV11-1 and TRBJ1-5 for the parts outside the CDR3, the full variable domain is EAEVAQSPRYKITEKSQAVAFWCDPISGHATLYWYRQILGQGPELLVQFQDESVVDDSQLPKDRFSAERLKGVDSTLKIQPAELGDSAMYLCASSLDGYSNQPQHFGDGTRLSIL.